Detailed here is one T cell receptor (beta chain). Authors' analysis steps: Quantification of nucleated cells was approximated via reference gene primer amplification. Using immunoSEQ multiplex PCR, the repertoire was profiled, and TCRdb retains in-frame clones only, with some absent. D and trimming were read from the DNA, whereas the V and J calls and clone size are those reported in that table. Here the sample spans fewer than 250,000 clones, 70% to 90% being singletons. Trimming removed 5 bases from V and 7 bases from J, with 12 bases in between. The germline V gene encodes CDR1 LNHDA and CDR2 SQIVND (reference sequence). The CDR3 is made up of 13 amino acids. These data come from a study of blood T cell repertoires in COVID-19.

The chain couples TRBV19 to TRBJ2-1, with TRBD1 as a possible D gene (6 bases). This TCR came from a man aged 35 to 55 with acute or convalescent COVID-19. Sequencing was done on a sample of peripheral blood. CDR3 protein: CASSWGQRNEQFF. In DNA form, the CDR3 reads TGTGCCAGTAGTTGGGGGCAGAGGAATGAGCAGTTCTTC. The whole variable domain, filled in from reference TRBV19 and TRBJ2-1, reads DGGITQSPKYLFRKEGQNVTLSCEQNLNHDAMYWYRQDPGQGLRLIYYSQIVNDFQKGDIAEGYSVSREKKESFPLTVTSAQKNPTAFYLCASSWGQRNEQFFGPGTRLTVL.